This TCR beta chain was observed in a study of CD8 T cells in ankylosing spondylitis. One entry per CDR3 protein results from TCRdb running MiXCR on the 5' RACE reads. In the table there are roughly 130,000 distinct CDR3 sequences, 7% of which are singletons. This clonotype was observed at least ten times. This clonotype was sampled from a male donor with ankylosing spondylitis or in good health (not recorded which). Sequenced sample: blood, either unsorted or a sorted T cell fraction (not recorded which).

CDR3 coding DNA: TGTGCCAGCAGCTTGTTTTCAGGCAGGGACGTCTACAATGAGCAGTTCTTC. This gives the protein CASSLFSGRDVYNEQFF. V is TRBV5-6 and J is TRBJ2-1; D may correspond to TRBD1 or TRBD2 (5 bases each). This CDR3 contains 17 residues. Trimming took 1 base from V and 3 from J, leaving 17 bases between them. Germline CDR1 SGHDT, CDR2 YYEEEE. Together with reference TRBV5-6 and TRBJ2-1, the CDR3 gives the full variable domain: DAGVTQSPTHLIKTRGQQVTLRCSPKSGHDTVSWYQQALGQGPQFIFQYYEEEERQRGNFPDRFSGHQFPNYSSELNVNALLLGDSALYLCASSLFSGRDVYNEQFFGPGTRLTVL.